Following are 27 T cell receptor beta chains from one sample sequenced in a study of control samples from healthy donors and cancer patients (dated by TCRdb to 2018 to 2021). Receptor libraries were prepared by the immunoSEQ multiplex PCR assay. This immuneACCESS table, as held by TCRdb, lists in-frame sequences with V and J called but not all clones. Of the missing ones, under half trace to an unresolved V gene in checked studies; the others have no known cause. For this sample there are approximately 30,000 clones; approximately 94% appear just once. Of the sample, about 6.9% is held by the ten largest clones. The material sequenced was blood. The receptors were gathered from a man aged 55 to 69 in good health.

This rearrangement joins TRBV19 to TRBJ1-1; 9 bases match TRBD1. The CDR3 runs 13 residues. Germline V CDR1 and CDR2: LNHDA, SQIVND (reference sequence). The trim removed 7 bases at V and 4 bases at J, leaving 4 bases unmatched. The CDR3 DNA reads as TGTGCCAGTACACGGGACAGGGCCACTGAAGCTTTCTTT. Translating it yields CASTRDRATEAFF. Full variable domain (missing parts from reference TRBV19 and TRBJ1-1): DGGITQSPKYLFRKEGQNVTLSCEQNLNHDAMYWYRQDPGQGLRLIYYSQIVNDFQKGDIAEGYSVSREKKESFPLTVTSAQKNPTAFYLCASTRDRATEAFFGQGTRLTVV.

V and J are TRBV7-2 and TRBJ1-1; 7 bases line up with TRBD1. CDR3 length: 17 amino acids. The trim removed 5 bases at V and 2 bases at J, leaving 14 bases unmatched. Germline CDR1 reads SGHTA; CDR2 reads FQGNSA. The CDR3 sequence is CASSPQPDYRGNTEAFF. In nucleotides, the CDR3 is TGTGCCAGCAGCCCTCAACCAGACTACAGGGGAAACACTGAAGCTTTCTTT.

The chain joins TRBV28 to TRBJ2-6; D gene unclear. The ends were cut back, 5 bases at V and 4 bases at J, with 12 bases in the middle. This CDR3 is built from 15 residues. CDR1 is MDHEN, CDR2 SYDVKM, per germline. In DNA form, the CDR3 reads TGTGCCAGCAGTCTCTTGGGGTCCGGGGCCAACGTCCTGACTTTC. Protein sequence: CASSLLGSGANVLTF.

The chain recombines TRBV6-1 with TRBJ1-2; perhaps TRBD1 as D (5 bases). Germline V gene lookup returns CDR1 MNHNS and CDR2 SASEGT. V lost 3 bases to trimming and J lost 1 base, with 9 bases between them. The CDR3 runs 14 residues. CDR3 sequence (DNA): TGTGCCAGCAGTGAGGGGGGGTTTAACTATGGCTACACCTTC. Protein product: CASSEGGFNYGYTF.

The V gene is TRBV11-2, the J gene TRBJ2-7; 8 nucleotides line up with TRBD2. CDR1 and CDR2 (germline): SGHAT, FQNNGV. This CDR3 contains 15 residues. V lost 3 bases, J lost 3 bases, and 7 bases stayed unmatched. The CDR3 region has the DNA TGTGCCAGCAGCTTTAGTGCCGGGACTAGCTACGAGCAGTACTTC. It specifies CASSFSAGTSYEQYF. Full variable domain (outside the CDR3, taken from reference TRBV11-2 and TRBJ2-7): EAGVAQSPRYKIIEKRQSVAFWCNPISGHATLYWYQQILGQGPKLLIQFQNNGVVDDSQLPKDRFSAERLKGVDSTLKIQPAKLEDSAVYLCASSFSAGTSYEQYFGPGTRLTVT.

The chain has TRBV11-2 and TRBJ2-1; 11 bases map to TRBD2. CDR1 and CDR2 (germline): SGHAT, FQNNGV. With V trimmed by 5 bases and J by 10 bases, 7 bases remained unmatched. This CDR3 has 14 amino acids. Here the CDR3 reads CASSGSGGAGEQFF. The CDR3 coding sequence is TGTGCCAGCAGCGGTAGCGGGGGGGCAGGGGAGCAGTTCTTC.

The chain is built from TRBV6-2 or TRBV6-3 and TRBJ2-6, with D possibly TRBD2 on 6 matching bases. Per the germline V gene, CDR1 is MNHEY and CDR2 is SVGEGT. This CDR3 contains 16 residues. V was pared by 2 bases and J by 0 bases, with 8 bases between. In nucleotides, the CDR3 is TGTGCCAGCAGTTACGCGGAGGGCTCTGGGGCCAACGTCCTGACTTTC. It translates to CASSYAEGSGANVLTF.

The rearrangement uses TRBV6-2 or TRBV6-3 and TRBJ2-7; D not certain. This CDR3 contains 11 residues. From germline, CDR1 is MNHEY and CDR2 SVGEGT. V lost 2 bases to trimming and J lost 5 bases, with 4 bases between them. The CDR3, as DNA: TGTGCCAGCAGTTACCTCCACGAGCAGTACTTC. Translated: CASSYLHEQYF.

This clone was counted a single time. The V gene is TRBV7-9, the J gene TRBJ1-2; D might be TRBD1 (6 bases). Looked up from germline, CDR1 is SEHNR and CDR2 is FQNEAQ (reference sequence). V was trimmed by 5 bases and J by 8 bases, leaving 15 bases between them. CDR3 size: 13 residues. CDR3 bases: TGTGCCAGCAGCCCTCAGCAGGGGATGGGCTACACCTTC. It translates to CASSPQQGMGYTF.

V and J are TRBV7-8 and TRBJ1-6; D is possibly TRBD1 (5 bases). Trimming left V 1 base short and J 9 bases short, with 13 bases between. Germline assignment: CDR1 SGHVS and CDR2 FQNEAQ. The CDR3 loop spans 15 amino acids. CDR3 in DNA: TGTGCCAGCAGCTTAGTGGGTCAGGGACCTTCACCCCTCCACTTT. It translates to CASSLVGQGPSPLHF.

This clone was observed once. The chain combines TRBV21-1 with TRBJ2-1; the tabulated D call, TRBD2, remains unverified against the DNA. TRBV21-1 is a listed pseudogene. The CDR3 covers 16 residues. DNA for the CDR3: TGTGCCAGCACCTCTCGACTAGCGGGGGAGGCAAATGAGCAGTTCTTC. This sequence encodes CASTSRLAGEANEQFF.

V is TRBV7-9 and J is TRBJ2-1; 7 bases map to TRBD1. Germline CDR1 reads SEHNR; CDR2 reads FQNEAQ (reference sequence). The CDR3 runs 16 residues. The J segment lost 4 bases and the V segment lost 0 bases, leaving 6 bases of the junction unmatched. The CDR3 reads CASSLAFRGRYNEQFF. CDR3 sequence (DNA): TGTGCCAGCAGCTTAGCGTTTAGGGGGCGGTACAATGAGCAGTTCTTC.

This clone turned up a few times. The chain has TRBV19 and TRBJ1-3; TRBD1 is a possible D gene (5 bases). Trimming shortened V by 4 bases and J by 4 bases, and 11 bases separated the two germline ends. The germline V gene has CDR1 LNHDA and CDR2 SQIVND (reference sequence). The CDR3 loop spans 14 amino acids. CDR3 loop: CASSRDHSGNTIYF. The CDR3 DNA follows: TGTGCCAGTAGTAGGGACCATTCGGGAAACACCATATATTTT.

The chain recombines TRBV18 with TRBJ1-2, with 8 bases lining up with TRBD1. This CDR3 has 13 amino acids. The trim removed 2 bases at V and 8 bases at J, leaving 4 bases unmatched. Germline V gene data show CDR1 as KGHSH and CDR2 as LQKENI. CDR3 coding DNA: TGTGCCAGCTCACCAGGACAGGGTGAGGGCTACACCTTC. It specifies CASSPGQGEGYTF.

Only one count was recorded for this clone. The CDR3 protein is CASSVASGGLYEQFF. CDR3 in DNA: TGTGCCAGCAGCGTAGCTAGCGGGGGTCTCTATGAGCAGTTCTTC. The rearrangement links TRBV9 to TRBJ2-1; TRBD2 aligns across 10 bases. CDR1 is SGDLS and CDR2 is YYNGEE in the germline V gene. The CDR3 consists of 15 residues. With 0 bases clipped from V and 8 bases from J, the junction kept 5 bases outside the gene matches.

As to this clone: This CDR3 is also generated by other DNA sequences in the sample. The chain uses TRBV18 and TRBJ1-1; no definite D call. Germline assignment: CDR1 KGHSH and CDR2 LQKENI. The CDR3 consists of 13 residues. The ends were cut back, 2 bases at V and 0 bases at J, with 4 bases in the middle. The chain's CDR3 is CASSPGLNTEAFF. DNA for the CDR3: TGTGCCAGCTCACCAGGGCTGAACACTGAAGCTTTCTTT. The whole variable domain, filled in from reference TRBV18 and TRBJ1-1, reads NAGVMQNPRHLVRRRGQEARLRCSPMKGHSHVYWYRQLPEEGLKFMVYLQKENIIDESGMPKERFSAEFPKEGPSILRIQQVVRGDSAAYFCASSPGLNTEAFFGQGTRLTVV.

The rearrangement uses TRBV4-3 and TRBJ1-1, with D unclear. The germline V and J ends were trimmed by 5 bases and 1 base, with 17 bases remaining between them. CDR1 and CDR2 (germline): LGHNA, YSLEER. The CDR3 has 16 residues. This CDR3 reads CASSANRPPSNTEAFF. As DNA, the CDR3 is TGCGCCAGCAGCGCCAACCGACCCCCCTCGAACACTGAAGCTTTCTTT.

The V call is TRBV19, the J call TRBJ1-4; 12 bases are shared with TRBD1. This CDR3 spans 16 amino acids. Losses at the gene ends were 1 base for V and 11 bases for J; bases not matched to a gene: 8. The germline CDR1 and CDR2 sequences are LNHDA and SQIVND (reference sequence). The CDR3 DNA sequence: TGTGCCAGTAGTATAGCGGAGGGACAGGGGGCGAAGAAACTGTTTTTT. It codes for CASSIAEGQGAKKLFF.

In DNA form, the CDR3 reads TGCGCCAGCAGCCAAGGACAGAGCACAGATACGCAGTATTTT. Its translation: CASSQGQSTDTQYF. The chain is built from TRBV4-1 and TRBJ2-3; a possible D gene is TRBD1 (5 bases). The V and J ends lost 1 base and 0 bases respectively, with 5 bases between them. Germline V gives CDR1 MGHRA, CDR2 YSYEKL. CDR3 length equals 14 residues.

The chain has TRBV5-6 and TRBJ2-6; D ambiguous. The CDR3 extends over 18 amino acids. Germline V CDR1 and CDR2: SGHDT, YYEEEE. The ends were cut back, 0 bases at V and 0 bases at J, with 13 bases in the middle. The CDR3 bases are TGTGCCAGCAGCTTGGGTTCCGTTACCTTCTCTGGGGCCAACGTCCTGACTTTC. Translated, it gives CASSLGSVTFSGANVLTF.

V is TRBV18 and J is TRBJ1-1; D uncertain. V lost 3 bases, J lost 5 bases, and 7 bases lay in between. The CDR3 sequence is 12 residues long. Germline values: CDR1 KGHSH, CDR2 LQKENI. The CDR3 region is CASSPAGTEAFF. CDR3 coding DNA: TGTGCCAGCTCACCGGCGGGAACTGAAGCTTTCTTT.

The rearrangement joins TRBV3-1 (or the pseudogene TRBV3-2) to TRBJ1-1; D is unresolved. This CDR3 is 12 amino acids long. Deletions cut 4 bases from V and 1 base from J, with 4 bases between. Germline V CDR1 and CDR2: LGHDT, YNNKEL (reference sequence). CDR3 residues: CASSLGNTEAFF. The CDR3 DNA is TGTGCCAGCAGCCTGGGGAACACTGAAGCTTTCTTT.

The chain joins TRBV19 to TRBJ2-7, with D possibly matching TRBD1 (5 bases). Trimming took 6 bases from V and 0 from J, leaving 18 bases between them. Germline V CDR1 and CDR2: LNHDA, SQIVND (reference sequence). This CDR3 region has 16 residues. The CDR3 reads CASSSRDLKSSYEQYF. CDR3 nucleotide sequence: TGTGCCAGTAGCTCCAGGGATTTGAAGAGCTCCTACGAGCAGTACTTC.

This clone appeared a single time. The V call is TRBV5-4, the J call TRBJ2-6; 7 bases map to TRBD2. CDR1 is SGHNT, CDR2 YYREEE, per germline (reference sequence). The CDR3 runs to 15 residues. J lost 2 bases, V lost 4 bases, and 3 bases had no gene match. As DNA, the CDR3 is TGTGCCAGCAGCCCCGGGGGGACTGGGGCCAACGTCCTGACTTTC. It is translated as CASSPGGTGANVLTF.

Here the CDR3 DNA reads TGTGCCAGCAGCTTAGGAGGGTCCAACACCGGGGAGCTGTTTTTT. As protein: CASSLGGSNTGELFF. The chain recombines TRBV11-2 with TRBJ2-2; D is perhaps TRBD2 (5 bases). The V and J ends lost 1 base and 2 bases respectively, with 8 bases between them. Germline assignment: CDR1 SGHAT and CDR2 FQNNGV. The CDR3 runs 15 residues.

The genes are TRBV11-3 and TRBJ2-3; D ambiguous. Per germline, CDR1 SGHNT and CDR2 YENEEA. V was pared by 4 bases and J by 10 bases, with 12 bases between. CDR3 length: 12 residues. The CDR3 coding sequence is TGTGCCAGCAGCTCGAACAGAGAGGCGCAGTATTTT. It codes for CASSSNREAQYF.

The genes are TRBV6-7 and TRBJ2-7; D is uncertain. TRBV6-7 is an ORF, with its function uncertain. The CDR3 totals 14 residues. The V gene lost 5 bases and the J gene lost 1 base, with 12 bases spanning the gap. The CDR3 reads CASSPLGRSYEQYF. The CDR3 DNA sequence: TGTGCCAGCAGTCCCCTTGGCAGATCCTACGAGCAGTACTTC.